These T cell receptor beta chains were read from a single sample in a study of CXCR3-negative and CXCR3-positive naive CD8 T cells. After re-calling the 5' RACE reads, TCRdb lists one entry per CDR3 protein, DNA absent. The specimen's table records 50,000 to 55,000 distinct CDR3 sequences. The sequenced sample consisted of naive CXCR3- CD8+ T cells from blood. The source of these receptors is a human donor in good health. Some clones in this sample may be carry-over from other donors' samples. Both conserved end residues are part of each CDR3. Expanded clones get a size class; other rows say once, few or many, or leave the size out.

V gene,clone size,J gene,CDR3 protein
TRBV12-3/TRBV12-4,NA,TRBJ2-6,CASTSPVKALSGANVLTF
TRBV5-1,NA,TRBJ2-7,CASSLSAGSYEQYF
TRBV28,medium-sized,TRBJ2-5,CASRETGVQETQYF
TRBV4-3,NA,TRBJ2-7,CASSQAWGDEQYF
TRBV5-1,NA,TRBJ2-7,CASSLDGYEQYF
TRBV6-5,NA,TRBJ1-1,CASSFGVGRQNTEAFF
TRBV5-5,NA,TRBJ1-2,CASSLEGQRKPYGYTF
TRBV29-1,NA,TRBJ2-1,CSVVGNSYNEQFF
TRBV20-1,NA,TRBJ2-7,CSARDRGGTSYEQYF
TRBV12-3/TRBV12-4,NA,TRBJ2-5,CASRWRQAQETQYF
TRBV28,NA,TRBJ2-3,CASSPRPGQGTDTQYF
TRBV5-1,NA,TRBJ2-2,CASSLADRAANTGELFF
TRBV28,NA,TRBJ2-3,CASSPGRIGTSGRAPTDTQYF
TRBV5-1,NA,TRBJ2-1,CASSPPATVAGGDNEQFF
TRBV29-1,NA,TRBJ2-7,CSGRDGYEQYF
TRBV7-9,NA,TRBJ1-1,CASSLGHATEAFF
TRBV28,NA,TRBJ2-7,CASTERQSSYEQYF
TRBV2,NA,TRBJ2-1,CASIGNSVPSSYNEQFF
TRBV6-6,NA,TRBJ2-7,CASSYVQGLDSYEQYF
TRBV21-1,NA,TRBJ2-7,CASSTRDNDYEQYF
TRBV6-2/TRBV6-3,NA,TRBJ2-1,CASSYSRDLSSYNEQFF
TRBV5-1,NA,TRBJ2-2,CASRTGTGELFF
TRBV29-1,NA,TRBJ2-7,CSAIGTDFYEQYF
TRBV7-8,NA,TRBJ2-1,CASSLFRGVNEQFF
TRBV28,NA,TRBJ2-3,CASSDVDTQYF
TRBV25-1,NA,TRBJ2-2,CASSEYFSGPNTGELFF
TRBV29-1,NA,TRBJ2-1,CSVEGVDGSYWNEQFF
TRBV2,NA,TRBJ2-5,CASEPTSVETQYF
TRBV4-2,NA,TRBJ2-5,CASSQYGQRETQYF
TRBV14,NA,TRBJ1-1,CASSQGDSTEAFF
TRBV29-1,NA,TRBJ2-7,CSVGGAYEQYF
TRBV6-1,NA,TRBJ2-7,CASPPPGLAGGPSYEQYF
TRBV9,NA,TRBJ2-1,CASSPADYYNEQFF
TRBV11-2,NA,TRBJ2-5,CASSFRGGRGLKETQYF
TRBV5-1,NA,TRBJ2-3,CASSAGLAGTDTQYF
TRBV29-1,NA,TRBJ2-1,CSVGSLDNEQFF
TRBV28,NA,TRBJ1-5,CASSPGQLYQPQHF
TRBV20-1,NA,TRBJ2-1,CSAMPLGGGNEQFF
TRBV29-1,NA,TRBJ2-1,CSVEAYRESNEQFF
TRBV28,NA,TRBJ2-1,CASYTGLAGYNEQFF
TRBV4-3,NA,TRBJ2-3,CASSQVFSGGADTQYF
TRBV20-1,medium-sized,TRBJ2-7,CSARPETGGHYEQYF
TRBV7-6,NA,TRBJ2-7,CASSYEWTSGSYEQYF
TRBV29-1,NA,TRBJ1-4,CSVFGATNEKLFF
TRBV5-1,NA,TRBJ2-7,CASSLDLEGEAFSYEQYF
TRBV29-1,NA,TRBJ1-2,CSVDRSPANYGYTF
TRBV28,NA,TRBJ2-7,CASSFPPRLSPLGEQYF
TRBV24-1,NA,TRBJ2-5,CATSDPTGKETQYF
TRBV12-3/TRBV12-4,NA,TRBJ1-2,CASSSSARNYGYTF
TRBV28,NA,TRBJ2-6,CASSFSTDFDYSGANVLTF
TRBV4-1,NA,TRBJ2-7,CASSLWESYEQYF
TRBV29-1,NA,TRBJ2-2,CSVEGYNTGELFF
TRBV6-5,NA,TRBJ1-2,CASSDNSNYGYTF
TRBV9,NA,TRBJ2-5,CASSPGGRQETQYF
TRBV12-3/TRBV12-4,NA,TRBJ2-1,CASTLSGRLNSYNEQFF
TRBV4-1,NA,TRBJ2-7,CASSQPGAPLYEQYF
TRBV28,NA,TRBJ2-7,CASSLFQGIFYEQYF
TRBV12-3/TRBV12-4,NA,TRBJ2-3,CASSLARPSSTDTQYF
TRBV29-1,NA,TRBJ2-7,CSVEVRGRSYEQYF